These T cell receptor beta chains were read from a single sample in a study of blood T cell repertoires in COVID-19. Only in-frame clones appear in the TCRdb table, and some are missing; sequencing was by immunoSEQ multiplex PCR. The table records some 200,000 clones, approximately 86% of them present only once. Material: peripheral blood. The receptors were sampled from a man aged 35-49 years with active or convalescent COVID-19. Each CDR3 is given with its conserved first and last residue. D genes are given only for firm matches. Clone size is stated in some rows and not others, as once, few, many or a class when expanded.

CDR3 protein: CASSPGQGRTEAFF; CDR3 DNA: TGTGCCAGCTCACCGGGACAGGGTCGGACTGAAGCTTTCTTT; D gene: TRBD1; V gene: TRBV18; J gene: TRBJ1-1; CDR3 length: 14; clone size: -
CDR3 protein: CASSSPLVSGVTQYF; CDR3 DNA: TGTGCCAGCAGCTCGCCACTAGTTTCCGGCGTGACCCAGTACTTC; D gene: -; V gene: TRBV7-6; J gene: TRBJ2-5; CDR3 length: 15; clone size: -
CDR3 protein: CASSLTGGLFNEQFF; CDR3 DNA: TGTGCCAGCAGTTTAACCGGGGGTCTGTTCAATGAGCAGTTCTTC; D gene: -; V gene: TRBV27; J gene: TRBJ2-1; CDR3 length: 15; clone size: -
CDR3 protein: CASSFKTGDLNYGYTF; CDR3 DNA: TGCGCCAGCAGCTTTAAGACAGGGGATCTTAACTATGGCTACACCTTC; D gene: TRBD1; V gene: TRBV5-1; J gene: TRBJ1-2; CDR3 length: 16; clone size: -
CDR3 protein: CASSPLNSNQPQHF; CDR3 DNA: TGTGCCAGCAGTCCACTGAATAGCAATCAGCCCCAGCATTTT; D gene: -; V gene: TRBV27; J gene: TRBJ1-5; CDR3 length: 14; clone size: -
CDR3 protein: CASGPEGRPGRGARANEKLFF; CDR3 DNA: TGTGCTAGTGGTCCTGAAGGTCGTCCGGGGAGGGGAGCTAGGGCTAATGAAAAACTGTTTTTT; D gene: -; V gene: TRBV12-5; J gene: TRBJ1-4; CDR3 length: 21; clone size: -
CDR3 protein: CASSLDRVEKLFF; CDR3 DNA: TGTGCCAGCAGTTTGGACAGGGTTGAAAAACTGTTTTTT; D gene: TRBD1; V gene: TRBV28; J gene: TRBJ1-4; CDR3 length: 13; clone size: -
CDR3 protein: CSVDTGGPNQPQHF; CDR3 DNA: TGCAGCGTTGATACGGGAGGCCCCAATCAGCCCCAGCATTTT; D gene: -; V gene: TRBV29-1; J gene: TRBJ1-5; CDR3 length: 14; clone size: -
CDR3 protein: CASSFSGQGTEAFF; CDR3 DNA: TGTGCCAGCAGCTTCTCCGGACAGGGGACTGAAGCTTTCTTT; D gene: TRBD1; V gene: TRBV5-5; J gene: TRBJ1-1; CDR3 length: 14; clone size: -
CDR3 protein: CASASPETQYF; CDR3 DNA: TGTGCCAGCGCCAGTCCTGAGACCCAGTACTTC; D gene: -; V gene: TRBV6-5; J gene: TRBJ2-5; CDR3 length: 11; clone size: few
CDR3 protein: CASGFTSGPTEAFF; CDR3 DNA: TGTGCTAGTGGTTTTACGTCAGGGCCCACTGAAGCTTTCTTT; D gene: -; V gene: TRBV12-5; J gene: TRBJ1-1; CDR3 length: 14; clone size: -
CDR3 protein: CASSQGAGGYTF; CDR3 DNA: TGTGCCAGCAGTCAGGGGGCTGGCGGCTACACCTTC; D gene: TRBD1; V gene: TRBV6-5; J gene: TRBJ1-2; CDR3 length: 12; clone size: -
CDR3 protein: CSGSGGSNQPQHF; CDR3 DNA: TGCAGCGGGAGTGGAGGAAGCAATCAGCCCCAGCATTTT; D gene: -; V gene: TRBV29-1; J gene: TRBJ1-5; CDR3 length: 13; clone size: -
CDR3 protein: CASSPPGRGEDQPQHF; CDR3 DNA: TGTGCCAGCTCACCACCGGGCAGGGGGGAGGATCAGCCCCAGCATTTT; D gene: TRBD1; V gene: TRBV18; J gene: TRBJ1-5; CDR3 length: 16; clone size: few
CDR3 protein: CASSPADRSNQPQHF; CDR3 DNA: TGTGCCAGCAGCCCTGCGGATCGGAGCAATCAGCCCCAGCATTTT; D gene: -; V gene: TRBV27; J gene: TRBJ1-5; CDR3 length: 15; clone size: -
CDR3 protein: CASSQDGEAGGTYEQYF; CDR3 DNA: TGCGCCAGCAGCCAAGATGGGGAAGCGGGGGGAACCTACGAGCAGTACTTC; D gene: TRBD2; V gene: TRBV4-1; J gene: TRBJ2-7; CDR3 length: 17; clone size: -
CDR3 protein: CASSLSFPTDNQPQHF; CDR3 DNA: TGTGCCAGCAGTTTATCCTTCCCGACAGATAATCAGCCCCAGCATTTT; D gene: -; V gene: TRBV27; J gene: TRBJ1-5; CDR3 length: 16; clone size: -
CDR3 protein: CASSLGAEGVQFF; CDR3 DNA: TGTGCCAGCAGCTTAGGCGCAGAGGGAGTACAGTTCTTC; D gene: -; V gene: TRBV7-3; J gene: TRBJ2-1; CDR3 length: 13; clone size: -
CDR3 protein: CASSLRSGNTIYF; CDR3 DNA: TGTGCCAGCAGTTTACGGTCTGGAAACACCATATATTTT; D gene: -; V gene: TRBV27; J gene: TRBJ1-3; CDR3 length: 13; clone size: -
CDR3 protein: CASSPAGGNSYEQYF; CDR3 DNA: TGTGCCAGCAGCCCAGCGGGGGGGAACTCCTACGAGCAGTACTTC; D gene: TRBD2; V gene: TRBV7-3; J gene: TRBJ2-7; CDR3 length: 15; clone size: -
CDR3 protein: CASSDRGRLDNSPLHF; CDR3 DNA: TGTGCCAGCAGCGACAGGGGGCGGTTGGATAATTCACCCCTCCACTTT; D gene: TRBD1; V gene: TRBV6-6; J gene: TRBJ1-6; CDR3 length: 16; clone size: -
CDR3 protein: CASSQRTSASYNEQFF; CDR3 DNA: TGTGCCAGCAGCCAAAGGACTAGCGCCTCCTACAATGAGCAGTTCTTC; D gene: TRBD2; V gene: TRBV4-2; J gene: TRBJ2-1; CDR3 length: 16; clone size: -
CDR3 protein: CAISGERDRGPGTEAFF; CDR3 DNA: TGTGCCATCAGTGGAGAAAGGGACAGGGGGCCGGGCACTGAAGCTTTCTTT; D gene: TRBD1; V gene: TRBV10-3; J gene: TRBJ1-1; CDR3 length: 17; clone size: few
CDR3 protein: CASTGGSGNTIYF; CDR3 DNA: TGTGCCAGCACCGGAGGTTCTGGAAACACCATATATTTT; D gene: -; V gene: TRBV6-5; J gene: TRBJ1-3; CDR3 length: 13; clone size: -
CDR3 protein: CASSDRDRDNYGYTF; CDR3 DNA: TGTGCCAGCAGTGACCGGGACAGGGACAACTATGGCTACACCTTC; D gene: TRBD1; V gene: TRBV6-6; J gene: TRBJ1-2; CDR3 length: 15; clone size: -
CDR3 protein: CASSETGAGNTIYF; CDR3 DNA: TGTGCCAGCAGCGAGACAGGGGCTGGAAACACCATATATTTT; D gene: TRBD1; V gene: TRBV9; J gene: TRBJ1-3; CDR3 length: 14; clone size: -
CDR3 protein: CAVGTPIDEQYF; CDR3 DNA: TGCGCCGTCGGGACTCCCATTGATGAGCAGTACTTC; D gene: -; V gene: TRBV23-1; J gene: TRBJ2-7; CDR3 length: 12; clone size: -
CDR3 protein: CASSLEVAGANTEAFF; CDR3 DNA: TGTGCCAGCAGCTTAGAAGTCGCAGGGGCGAACACTGAAGCTTTCTTT; D gene: -; V gene: TRBV11-2; J gene: TRBJ1-1; CDR3 length: 16; clone size: -
CDR3 protein: CASSQGESAGGLGETQYF; CDR3 DNA: TGTGCCAGCAGCCAAGGGGAATCAGCGGGGGGGTTAGGAGAGACCCAGTACTTC; D gene: TRBD2; V gene: TRBV3-1/TRBV3-2; J gene: TRBJ2-5; CDR3 length: 18; clone size: -
CDR3 protein: CASMGGVFEQYF; CDR3 DNA: TGTGCCTCGATGGGAGGAGTTTTCGAGCAGTACTTC; D gene: -; V gene: TRBV7-8; J gene: TRBJ2-7; CDR3 length: 12; clone size: -